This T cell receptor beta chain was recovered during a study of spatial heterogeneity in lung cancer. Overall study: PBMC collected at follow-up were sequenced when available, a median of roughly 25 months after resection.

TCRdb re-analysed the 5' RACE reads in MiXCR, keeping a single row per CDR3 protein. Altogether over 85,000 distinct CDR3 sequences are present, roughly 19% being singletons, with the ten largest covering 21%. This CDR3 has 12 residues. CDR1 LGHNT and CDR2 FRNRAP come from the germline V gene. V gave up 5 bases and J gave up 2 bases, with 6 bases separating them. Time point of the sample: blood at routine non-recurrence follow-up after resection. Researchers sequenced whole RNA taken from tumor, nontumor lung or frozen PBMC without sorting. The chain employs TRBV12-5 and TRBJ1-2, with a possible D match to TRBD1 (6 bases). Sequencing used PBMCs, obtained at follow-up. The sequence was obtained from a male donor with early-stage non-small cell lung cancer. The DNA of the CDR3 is TGTGCTAGTGGTACAGGGAACTATGGCTACACCTTC. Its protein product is CASGTGNYGYTF. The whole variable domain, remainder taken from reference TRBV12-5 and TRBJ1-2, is DARVTQTPRHKVTEMGQEVTMRCQPILGHNTVFWYRQTMMQGLELLAYFRNRAPLDDSGMPKDRFSAEMPDATLATLKIQPSEPRDSAVYFCASGTGNYGYTFGSGTRLTVV.